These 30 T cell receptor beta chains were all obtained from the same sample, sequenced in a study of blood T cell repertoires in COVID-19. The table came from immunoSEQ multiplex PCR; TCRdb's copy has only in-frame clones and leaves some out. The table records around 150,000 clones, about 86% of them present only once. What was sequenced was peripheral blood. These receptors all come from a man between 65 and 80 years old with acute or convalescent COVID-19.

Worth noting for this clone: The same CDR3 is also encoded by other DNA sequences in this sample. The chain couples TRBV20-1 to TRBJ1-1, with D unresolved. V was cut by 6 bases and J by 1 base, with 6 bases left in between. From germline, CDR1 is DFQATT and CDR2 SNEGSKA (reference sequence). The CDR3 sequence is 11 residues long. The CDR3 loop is CSAGENTEAFF. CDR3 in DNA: TGCAGTGCAGGAGAGAACACTGAAGCTTTCTTT.

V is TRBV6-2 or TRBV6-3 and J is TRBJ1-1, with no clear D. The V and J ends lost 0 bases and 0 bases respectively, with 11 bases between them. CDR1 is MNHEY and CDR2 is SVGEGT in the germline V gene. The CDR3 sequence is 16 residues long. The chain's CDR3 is CASSYSGGQMNTEAFF. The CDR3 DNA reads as TGTGCCAGCAGTTACTCTGGCGGTCAGATGAACACTGAAGCTTTCTTT.

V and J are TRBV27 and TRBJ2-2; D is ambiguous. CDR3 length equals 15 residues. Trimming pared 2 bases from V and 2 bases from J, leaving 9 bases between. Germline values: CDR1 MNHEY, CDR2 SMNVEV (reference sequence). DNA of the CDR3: TGTGCCAGCAGTTTAATGGCAGTTAACACCGGGGAGCTGTTTTTT. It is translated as CASSLMAVNTGELFF.

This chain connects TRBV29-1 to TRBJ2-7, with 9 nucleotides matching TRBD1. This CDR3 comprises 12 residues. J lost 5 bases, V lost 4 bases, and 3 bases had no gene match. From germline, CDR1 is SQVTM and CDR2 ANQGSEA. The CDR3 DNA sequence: TGCAGCGTTGGGGGACAGGGAAACGAGCAGTACTTC. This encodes CSVGGQGNEQYF.

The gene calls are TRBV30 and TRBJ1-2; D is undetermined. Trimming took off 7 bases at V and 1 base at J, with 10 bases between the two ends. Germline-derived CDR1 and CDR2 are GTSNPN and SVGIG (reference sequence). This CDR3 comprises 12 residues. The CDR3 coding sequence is TGTGCCTTGGACGGAGGTAACTATGGCTACACCTTC. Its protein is CALDGGNYGYTF. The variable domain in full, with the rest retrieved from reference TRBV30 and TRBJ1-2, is SQTIHQWPATLVQPVGSPLSLECTVEGTSNPNLYWYRQAAGRGLQLLFYSVGIGQISSEVPQNLSASRPQDRQFILSSKKLLLSDSGFYLCALDGGNYGYTFGSGTRLTVV.

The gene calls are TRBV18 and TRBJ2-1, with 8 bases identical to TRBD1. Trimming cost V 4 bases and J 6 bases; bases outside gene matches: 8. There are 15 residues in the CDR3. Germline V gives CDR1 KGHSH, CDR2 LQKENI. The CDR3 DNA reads TGTGCCAGCTCACTCCTCGGGACAGGATCCAATGAGCAGTTCTTC. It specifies CASSLLGTGSNEQFF.

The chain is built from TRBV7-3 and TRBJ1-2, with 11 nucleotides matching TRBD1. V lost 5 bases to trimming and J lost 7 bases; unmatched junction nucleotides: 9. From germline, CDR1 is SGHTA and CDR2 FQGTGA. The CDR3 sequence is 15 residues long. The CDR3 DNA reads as TGTGCCAGCAGCCCTACCGGGACAGGGGGAGGTGGCTACACCTTC. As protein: CASSPTGTGGGGYTF.

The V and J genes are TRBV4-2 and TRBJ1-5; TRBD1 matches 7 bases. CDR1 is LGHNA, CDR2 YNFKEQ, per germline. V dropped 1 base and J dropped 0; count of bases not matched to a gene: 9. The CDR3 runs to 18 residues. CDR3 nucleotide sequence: TGTGCCAGCAGCCAAGTCTCGCGGGACAGCTATAGCAATCAGCCCCAGCATTTT. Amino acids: CASSQVSRDSYSNQPQHF.

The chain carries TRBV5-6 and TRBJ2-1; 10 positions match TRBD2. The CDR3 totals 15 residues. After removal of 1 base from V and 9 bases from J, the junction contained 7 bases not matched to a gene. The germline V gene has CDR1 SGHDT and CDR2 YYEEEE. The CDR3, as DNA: TGTGCCAGCAGCTTGTTCCTAGCGGGAGTTATTGAGCAGTTCTTC. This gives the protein CASSLFLAGVIEQFF.

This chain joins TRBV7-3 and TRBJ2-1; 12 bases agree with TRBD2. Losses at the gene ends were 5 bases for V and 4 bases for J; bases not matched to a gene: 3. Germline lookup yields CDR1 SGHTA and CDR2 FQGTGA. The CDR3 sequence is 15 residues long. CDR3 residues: CASSLTSGRYNEQFF. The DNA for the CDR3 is TGTGCCAGCAGCCTGACTAGCGGGAGATACAATGAGCAGTTCTTC.

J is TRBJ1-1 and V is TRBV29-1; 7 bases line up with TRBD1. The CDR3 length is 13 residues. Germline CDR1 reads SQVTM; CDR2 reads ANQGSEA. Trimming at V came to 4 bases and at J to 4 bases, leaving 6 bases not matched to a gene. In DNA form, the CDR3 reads TGCAGCGTTGTAGGACAGGCGAGCACTGAAGCTTTCTTT. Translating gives CSVVGQASTEAFF.

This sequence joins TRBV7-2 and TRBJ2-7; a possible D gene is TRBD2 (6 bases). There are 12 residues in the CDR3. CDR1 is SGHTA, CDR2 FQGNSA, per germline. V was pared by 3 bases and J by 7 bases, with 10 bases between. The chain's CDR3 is CASSLGRREQYF. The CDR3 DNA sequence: TGTGCCAGCAGCTTGGGGAGGAGGGAGCAGTACTTC.

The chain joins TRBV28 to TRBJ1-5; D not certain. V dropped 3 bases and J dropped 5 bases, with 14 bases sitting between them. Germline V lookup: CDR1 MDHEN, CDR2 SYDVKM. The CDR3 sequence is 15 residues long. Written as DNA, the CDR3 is TGTGCCAGCAGTTTGTGGCAGGATCCCCATCAGCCCCAGCATTTT. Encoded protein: CASSLWQDPHQPQHF.

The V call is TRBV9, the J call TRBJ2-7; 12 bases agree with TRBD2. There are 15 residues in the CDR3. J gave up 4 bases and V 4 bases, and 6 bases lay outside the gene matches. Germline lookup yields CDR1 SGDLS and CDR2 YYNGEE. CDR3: CASSTGLAGTYEQYF. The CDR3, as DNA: TGTGCCAGCAGCACTGGACTAGCGGGAACATACGAGCAGTACTTC.

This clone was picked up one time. The CDR3, as DNA: TGCGCCAGCAGCTTGTTTCCTGCGGAAGGAGAAAAACTGTTTTTT. As protein: CASSLFPAEGEKLFF. This rearrangement joins TRBV5-1 to TRBJ1-4; D is uncertain. This CDR3 contains 15 residues. The V end was cut by 1 base, the J end by 8 bases, with 15 bases between. Per the germline V gene, CDR1 is SGHRS and CDR2 is YFSETQ.

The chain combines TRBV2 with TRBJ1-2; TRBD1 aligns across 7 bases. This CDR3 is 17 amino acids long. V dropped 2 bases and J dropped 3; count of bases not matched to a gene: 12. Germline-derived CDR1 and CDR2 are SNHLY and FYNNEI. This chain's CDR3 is CASSETRDSLPYYGYTF. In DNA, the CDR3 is TGTGCCAGCAGTGAAACCCGGGACAGCCTACCGTACTATGGCTACACCTTC.

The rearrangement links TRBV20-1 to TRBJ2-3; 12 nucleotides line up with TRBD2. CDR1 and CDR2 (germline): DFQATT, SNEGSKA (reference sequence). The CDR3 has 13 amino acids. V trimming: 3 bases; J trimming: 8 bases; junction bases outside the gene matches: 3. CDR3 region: CSASGLAGSTQYF. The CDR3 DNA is TGCAGTGCTAGTGGACTAGCGGGAAGTACGCAGTATTTT.

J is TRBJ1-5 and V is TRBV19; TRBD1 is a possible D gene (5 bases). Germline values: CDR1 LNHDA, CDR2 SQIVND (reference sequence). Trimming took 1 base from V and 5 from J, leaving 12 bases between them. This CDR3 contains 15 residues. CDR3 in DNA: TGTGCCAGTAGTATAGTGGGCGGGGGTGATCAGCCCCAGCATTTT. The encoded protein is CASSIVGGGDQPQHF. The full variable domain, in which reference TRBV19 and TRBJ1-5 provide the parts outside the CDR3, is DGGITQSPKYLFRKEGQNVTLSCEQNLNHDAMYWYRQDPGQGLRLIYYSQIVNDFQKGDIAEGYSVSREKKESFPLTVTSAQKNPTAFYLCASSIVGGGDQPQHFGDGTRLSIL.

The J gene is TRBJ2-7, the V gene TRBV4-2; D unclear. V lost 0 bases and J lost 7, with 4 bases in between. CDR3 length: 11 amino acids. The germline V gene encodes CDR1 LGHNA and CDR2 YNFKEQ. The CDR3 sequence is CASSQDQEQYF. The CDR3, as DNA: TGTGCCAGCAGCCAAGATCAGGAGCAGTACTTC.

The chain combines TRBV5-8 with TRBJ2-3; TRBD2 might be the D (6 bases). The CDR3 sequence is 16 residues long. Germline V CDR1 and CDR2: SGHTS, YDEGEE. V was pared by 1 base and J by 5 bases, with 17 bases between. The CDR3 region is CASSLWGDGRGDTQYF. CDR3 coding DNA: TGTGCCAGCAGCTTGTGGGGGGACGGCCGTGGAGATACGCAGTATTTT.

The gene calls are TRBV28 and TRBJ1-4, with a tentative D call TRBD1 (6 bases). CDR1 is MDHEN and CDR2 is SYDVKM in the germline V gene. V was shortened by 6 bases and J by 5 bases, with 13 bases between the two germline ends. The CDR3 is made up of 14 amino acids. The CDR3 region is CASSLDSVNEKLFF. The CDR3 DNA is TGTGCCAGCAGCCTGGACAGTGTCAATGAAAAACTGTTTTTT.

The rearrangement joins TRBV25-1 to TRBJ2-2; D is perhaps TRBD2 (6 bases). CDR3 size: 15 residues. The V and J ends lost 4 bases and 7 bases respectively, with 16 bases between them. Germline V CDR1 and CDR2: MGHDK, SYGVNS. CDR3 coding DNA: TGTGCCAGCAGTGGGGGGGTAGCGGATGACGGGGAGCTGTTTTTT. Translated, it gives CASSGGVADDGELFF.

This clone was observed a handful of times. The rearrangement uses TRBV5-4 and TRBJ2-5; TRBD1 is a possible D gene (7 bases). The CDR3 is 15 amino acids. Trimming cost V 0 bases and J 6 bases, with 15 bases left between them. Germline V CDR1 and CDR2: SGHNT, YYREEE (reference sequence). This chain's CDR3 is CASSLATRGVKTQYF. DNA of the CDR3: TGTGCCAGCAGCTTGGCGACCAGGGGGGTAAAGACCCAGTACTTC. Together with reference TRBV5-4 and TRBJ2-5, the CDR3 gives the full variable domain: ETGVTQSPTHLIKTRGQQVTLRCSSQSGHNTVSWYQQALGQGPQFIFQYYREEENGRGNFPPRFSGLQFPNYSSELNVNALELDDSALYLCASSLATRGVKTQYFGPGTRLLVL.

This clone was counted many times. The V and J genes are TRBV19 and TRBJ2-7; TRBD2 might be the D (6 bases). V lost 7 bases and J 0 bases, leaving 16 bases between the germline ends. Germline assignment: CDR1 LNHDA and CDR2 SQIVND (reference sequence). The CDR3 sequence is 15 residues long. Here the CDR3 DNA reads TGTGCCAGTACGAGGAGGGGCGATAGCTCCTACGAGCAGTACTTC. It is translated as CASTRRGDSSYEQYF.

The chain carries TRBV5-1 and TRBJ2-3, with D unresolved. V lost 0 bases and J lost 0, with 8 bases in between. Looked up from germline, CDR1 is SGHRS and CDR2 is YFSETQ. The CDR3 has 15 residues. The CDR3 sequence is CASSLVSHSTDTQYF. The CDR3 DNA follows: TGCGCCAGCAGCTTGGTGTCCCATAGCACAGATACGCAGTATTTT. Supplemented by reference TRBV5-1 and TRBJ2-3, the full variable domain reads KAGVTQTPRYLIKTRGQQVTLSCSPISGHRSVSWYQQTPGQGLQFLFEYFSETQRNKGNFPGRFSGRQFSNSRSEMNVSTLELGDSALYLCASSLVSHSTDTQYFGPGTRLTVL.

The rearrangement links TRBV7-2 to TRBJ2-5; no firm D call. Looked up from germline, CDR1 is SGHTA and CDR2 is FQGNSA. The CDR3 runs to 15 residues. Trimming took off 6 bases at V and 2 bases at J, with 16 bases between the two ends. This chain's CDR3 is CASRASPLKQETQYF. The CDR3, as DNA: TGTGCCAGCAGAGCTTCACCCCTGAAGCAAGAGACCCAGTACTTC.

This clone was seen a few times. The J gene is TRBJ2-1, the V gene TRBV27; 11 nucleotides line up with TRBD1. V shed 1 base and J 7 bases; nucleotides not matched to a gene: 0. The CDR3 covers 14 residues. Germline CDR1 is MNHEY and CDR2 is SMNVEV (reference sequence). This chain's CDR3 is CASSLWDRGNEQFF. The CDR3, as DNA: TGTGCCAGCAGTTTATGGGACAGGGGGAATGAGCAGTTCTTC.

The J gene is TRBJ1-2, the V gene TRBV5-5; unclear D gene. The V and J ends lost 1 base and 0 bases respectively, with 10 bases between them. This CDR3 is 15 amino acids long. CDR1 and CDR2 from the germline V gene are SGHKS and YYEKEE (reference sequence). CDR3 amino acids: CASSLRGASNYGYTF. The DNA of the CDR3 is TGTGCCAGCAGCTTGCGGGGTGCCTCTAACTATGGCTACACCTTC. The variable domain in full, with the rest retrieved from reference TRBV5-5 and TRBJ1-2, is DAGVTQSPTHLIKTRGQQVTLRCSPISGHKSVSWYQQVLGQGPQFIFQYYEKEERGRGNFPDRFSARQFPNYSSELNVNALLLGDSALYLCASSLRGASNYGYTFGSGTRLTVV.

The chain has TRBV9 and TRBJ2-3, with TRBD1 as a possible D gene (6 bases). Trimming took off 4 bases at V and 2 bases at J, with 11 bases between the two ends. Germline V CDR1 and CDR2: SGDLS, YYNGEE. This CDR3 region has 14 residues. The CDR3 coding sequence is TGTGCCAGCAGCCTGGGGGCAGTCACAGATACGCAGTATTTT. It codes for CASSLGAVTDTQYF.

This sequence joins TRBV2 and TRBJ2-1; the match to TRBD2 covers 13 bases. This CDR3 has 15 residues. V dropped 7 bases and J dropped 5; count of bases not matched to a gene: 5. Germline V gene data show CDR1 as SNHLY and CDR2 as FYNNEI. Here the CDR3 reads CASIVTSGRNNEQFF. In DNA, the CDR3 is TGTGCCAGCATCGTGACTAGCGGGAGGAACAATGAGCAGTTCTTC.